This T cell receptor (beta chain) was sequenced in a study of T cells in Graves' hyperthyroidism and ophthalmopathy. CDR1 is MDHEN, CDR2 SYDVKM, per germline. The CDR3 spans 15 residues. V was pared by 1 base and J by 1 base, with 11 bases between. TCR beta CDR3 regions were amplified from RNA transcripts. The HTBI primer set served for first-round RT-PCR of the TCR CDR3. Using its own MiXCR run on the multiplex PCR reads, TCRdb lists one record per CDR3 protein. The sample consists of roughly 420,000 distinct CDR3 sequences, roughly 13% of them appearing once. The source of this sequence is a woman under 30 with Graves' hyperthyroidism. The sequenced sample consisted of blood. V usage is TRBV28 and J usage is TRBJ2-7, with TRBD1 as a possible D gene (6 bases). CDR3 coding DNA: TGTGCCAGCAGTTTATCAGGGGACGGGTCCTACGAGCAGTACTTC. It is translated as CASSLSGDGSYEQYF.